This T cell receptor beta chain was retrieved from a study of CD4+ T cells in melanoma. Regarding the study as a whole: Reportedly, melanoma neoantigen-specific CD4+ T cells showed varied differentiation states. A reported correlation linked neoantigen-specific CD4+ T cells to CD8+, macrophage and B cell function.

This table comes from immunoSEQ multiplex PCR, and its TCRdb copy is limited to in-frame clones, with some not included. The profile shows about 13,000 clones, over 65% of them singletons. Details on this clone: The antigen is undetermined.

V was cut by 3 bases and J by 3 bases, with 19 bases left in between. CDR3 length equals 16 residues. From germline, CDR1 is GTSNPN and CDR2 SVGIG (reference sequence). The source is a human donor with melanoma. The chain employs TRBV30 and TRBJ2-3; D ambiguous. Material: cells from a culture (not recorded whether cultured in vitro). The CDR3 is CAWRSSALLRTDTQYF. The CDR3 nucleotides are TGTGCCTGGAGGTCTTCGGCTCTTTTACGGACAGATACGCAGTATTTT.